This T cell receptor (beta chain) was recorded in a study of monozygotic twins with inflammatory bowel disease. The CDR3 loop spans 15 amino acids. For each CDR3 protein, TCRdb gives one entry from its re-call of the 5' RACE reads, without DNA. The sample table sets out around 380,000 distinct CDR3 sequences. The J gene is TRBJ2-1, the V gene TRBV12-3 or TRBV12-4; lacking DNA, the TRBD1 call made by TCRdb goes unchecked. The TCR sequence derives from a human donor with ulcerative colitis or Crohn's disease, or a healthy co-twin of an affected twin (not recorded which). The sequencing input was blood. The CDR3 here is CASSLSRGRPNEQFF.